This is a list of T cell receptor beta chains from one sample in a study of cytomegalovirus exposure and HLA in healthy donors. Some clones are missing from TCRdb's copy, which holds only in-frame ones; the method was immunoSEQ multiplex PCR. The table lists some 170,000 clones, under 90% of them singletons. Material: PBMCs. The receptors derive from a young man in good health and CMV-seropositive. CDR3s include the opening cysteine and the closing phenylalanine or tryptophan. Each record gives: clone size, J gene, D gene, V gene, CDR3 DNA, CDR3 protein. A D gene is named only where the DNA matches it firmly. A clone size is listed for some rows: how often the clone was seen (once, few, many), or a class if it is expanded.

>once|TRBJ2-7|NA|TRBV27
TGTGCCAGCAGTTTATTATCAGGGGCTTACGAGCAGTACTTC
CASSLLSGAYEQYF
>NA|TRBJ1-1|TRBD1|TRBV27
TGTGCCAGCAGGGGGACAGGGGGCACTGAAGCTTTCTTT
CASRGTGGTEAFF
>NA|TRBJ2-1|TRBD2|TRBV29-1
TGCAGCGTTGGCGGGACTAGCGGGACCTACAATGAGCAGTTCTTC
CSVGGTSGTYNEQFF
>NA|TRBJ2-1|NA|TRBV7-9
TGTGCCAGCAGCTTAGCTTATGTCAGCGGACCAGCTAACAATGAGCAGTTCTTC
CASSLAYVSGPANNEQFF
>once|TRBJ2-3|NA|TRBV5-4
TGTGCCAGCAGCTTGTGGGCTAGGAGGGGTGATACGCAGTATTTT
CASSLWARRGDTQYF
>NA|TRBJ2-7|NA|TRBV5-1
TGCGCCAGCAGCTCGGGACTCTACGAGCAGTACTTC
CASSSGLYEQYF
>NA|TRBJ2-7|TRBD2|TRBV18
TGTGCCAGCTCACCCCCGGGACTAGCGGGACCTTGGGGCTCCTACGAGCAGTACTTC
CASSPPGLAGPWGSYEQYF
>NA|TRBJ2-1|TRBD2|TRBV7-3
TGTGCCAGCAGCCAACTAGCGGGAGCTCGAAATGAGCAGTTCTTC
CASSQLAGARNEQFF
>NA|TRBJ2-6|NA|TRBV7-2
TGTGCCAGCAGCTTACGAGGGTTGGGGGCCAACGTCCTGACTTTC
CASSLRGLGANVLTF
>NA|TRBJ2-2|TRBD1|TRBV4-1
TGCGCCAGCAGCCCCGACCGGACAGGGGACACCGGGGAGCTGTTTTTT
CASSPDRTGDTGELFF
>NA|TRBJ2-7|TRBD1|TRBV6-6
TGTGCCAGCAGATCCACAGGGGCCCCCAACTACGAGCAGTACTTC
CASRSTGAPNYEQYF
>NA|TRBJ1-1|NA|TRBV7-8
TGTGCCAGCAGTTTTCCGGGGACTGAAGCTTTCTTT
CASSFPGTEAFF
>NA|TRBJ2-7|NA|TRBV9
TGTGCCAGCAGCGTCGATCCAGGGTCGCCCTACGAGCAGTACTTC
CASSVDPGSPYEQYF
>NA|TRBJ2-7|NA|TRBV11-3
TGTGCCAGCAGCTTAGTACGAGGGGGAGAATTAGGGTACGAGCAGTACTTC
CASSLVRGGELGYEQYF
>NA|TRBJ2-1|TRBD2|TRBV4-1
TGCGCCAGCAGCCAACTAGCGGGAGGGATAGCCTACAATGAGCAGTTCTTC
CASSQLAGGIAYNEQFF
>NA|TRBJ2-7|TRBD2|TRBV29-1
TGCAGCGTTGAAGTAGCGGGAGAATCCTACGAGCAGTACTTC
CSVEVAGESYEQYF
>NA|TRBJ2-5|TRBD2|TRBV18
TGTGCCAGCTCACCATACAACGGGAGGGCCGTAGAGACCCAGTACTTC
CASSPYNGRAVETQYF
>few|TRBJ2-7|NA|TRBV4-2
TGTGCCAGCAGCCAAGGTCTAGCCTACGAGCAGTACTTC
CASSQGLAYEQYF
>NA|TRBJ2-5|NA|TRBV11-2
TGTGCCAGCAGCCCGAGGGGGATCCTTAGGACCCAGTACTTC
CASSPRGILRTQYF
>NA|TRBJ2-6|NA|TRBV5-6
TGTGCCAGCAGCTTGGTACTAGCTTACTCTGGGGCCAACGTCCTGACTTTC
CASSLVLAYSGANVLTF
>NA|TRBJ2-7|NA|TRBV11-2
TGTGCCAGCAGCTTGGATAGCGGTGTCCACGAGCAGTACTTC
CASSLDSGVHEQYF
>NA|TRBJ2-3|NA|TRBV7-9
TGTGCCAGCAGCTTACGGGAGACAGATACGCAGTATTTT
CASSLRETDTQYF
>NA|TRBJ1-2|TRBD1|TRBV6-5
TGTGCCAGCAGTCCCACAGGGGCTAACTATGGCTACACCTTC
CASSPTGANYGYTF
>NA|TRBJ2-3|NA|TRBV19
TGTGCCAGTAGTCCCAGGGGTGTAACAGGAGATACGCAGTATTTT
CASSPRGVTGDTQYF
>NA|TRBJ1-2|NA|TRBV25-1
TGTGCCAGCAGTGACGCCCCAGATATCTATGGCTACACCTTC
CASSDAPDIYGYTF
>NA|TRBJ2-7|TRBD2|TRBV5-8
TGTGCCAGCAGCTTAGGGGTGACTAGCGGGAGACTACTGAGCTACGAGCAGTACTTC
CASSLGVTSGRLLSYEQYF
>NA|TRBJ2-3|NA|TRBV19
TGTGCCAGTAGTGGCCTGACAGATACGCAGTATTTT
CASSGLTDTQYF
>NA|TRBJ2-7|NA|TRBV9
TGTGCCAGCAGCGTTACAGGTAGCTCCTACGAGCAGTACTTC
CASSVTGSSYEQYF
>once|TRBJ2-7|NA|TRBV7-9
TGTGCCAGCAGCTCCAGAACACTACCCCAAGGGGACTACGAGCAGTACTTC
CASSSRTLPQGDYEQYF
>NA|TRBJ2-3|NA|TRBV12-5
TGTGCTAGTGAGAGCTCTAGCAACAGAGATACGCAGTATTTT
CASESSSNRDTQYF
>NA|TRBJ1-1|TRBD1|TRBV9
TGTGCCAGCAGCGCTTGGGGGGGGCAGGGGGCCGCTGAAGCTTTCTTT
CASSAWGGQGAAEAFF
>NA|TRBJ2-7|NA|TRBV9
TGTGCCAGCAGCGTAGTACGGGACGGGGGGCTCGAGCAGTACTTC
CASSVVRDGGLEQYF
>NA|TRBJ2-5|NA|TRBV6-5
TGTGCCAGCAGTTACTCGACACTGGGCGTCCAGTACTTC
CASSYSTLGVQYF
>NA|TRBJ2-7|TRBD1|TRBV9
TGTGCCAGCAGCGCGCATCCCGGGACAGGGGTTACCTACGAGCAGTACTTC
CASSAHPGTGVTYEQYF
>NA|TRBJ1-1|NA|TRBV4-1
TGCGCCAGCAGCCAAAGCAGTTTGTATAGGGGCAGAGGGAACACTGAAGCTTTCTTT
CASSQSSLYRGRGNTEAFF
>NA|TRBJ2-1|NA|TRBV7-2
TGTGCCAGCAGCATCCTACAGGGAATTGGCAATGAGCAGTTCTTC
CASSILQGIGNEQFF
>NA|TRBJ2-2|NA|TRBV9
TGTGCCAGCAGCGTAAAAGGTGGGGTGGGGCAGGGACTCACCGGGGAGCTGTTTTTT
CASSVKGGVGQGLTGELFF
>NA|TRBJ2-7|TRBD1|TRBV7-9
TGTGCCAGCAGCTTATCCCCGGGACAGGGCACGGCCTACGAGCAGTACTTC
CASSLSPGQGTAYEQYF
>NA|TRBJ1-1|NA|TRBV2
TGTGCCAGCAGTGGTCTTGTACAGGGCTTCGACACTGAAGCTTTCTTT
CASSGLVQGFDTEAFF
>NA|TRBJ1-5|TRBD1|TRBV30
TGTGCCTGGGCTACAGGGGTTAATCAGCCCCAGCATTTT
CAWATGVNQPQHF
>NA|TRBJ2-2|TRBD2|TRBV19
TGTGCCAGTAGTCCCGACAGCGGGGCTCCTACCGGGGAGCTGTTTTTT
CASSPDSGAPTGELFF
>NA|TRBJ2-2|NA|TRBV13
TGTGCCAGCAGCTGGTACGGGAGAGGCACCGGGGAGCTGTTTTTT
CASSWYGRGTGELFF
>NA|TRBJ2-7|TRBD2|TRBV7-7
TGTGCTAGCAGCTTAGGGCCTAGCGGGCGTTACTCCTACGAGCAGTACTTC
CASSLGPSGRYSYEQYF
>NA|TRBJ2-1|NA|TRBV9
TGTGCCAGCAGCGTATTGTTAGCGGACAATGAGCAGTTCTTC
CASSVLLADNEQFF
>NA|TRBJ1-3|TRBD1|TRBV7-9
TGTGCCAGCAGCATCGGGACAGGGGAGACCAAAAACACCATATATTTT
CASSIGTGETKNTIYF
>NA|TRBJ2-2|NA|TRBV6-5
TGTGCCAGCAGTTGGAGGCGGGGCCGGGAGCTGTTTTTT
CASSWRRGRELFF
>NA|TRBJ2-7|TRBD1|TRBV29-1
TGCAGCGTATCTGACAGGGGGCGGTACGAGCAGTACTTC
CSVSDRGRYEQYF
>NA|TRBJ2-3|TRBD2|TRBV2
TGTGCCAGCAGTGAAGGGGTTCTAGCGGGAGGGATTAGCACAGATACGCAGTATTTT
CASSEGVLAGGISTDTQYF
>NA|TRBJ2-3|TRBD2|TRBV27
TGTGCCAGCAGTTTATCGGGACTAGTCGGCACAGATACGCAGTATTTT
CASSLSGLVGTDTQYF
>NA|TRBJ2-5|TRBD2|TRBV4-2
TGTGCCAGCAGCACCCGACTAGCGGGAGGGCCCGAGACCCAGTACTTC
CASSTRLAGGPETQYF
>NA|TRBJ2-1|TRBD2|TRBV6-5
TGTGCCAGCAGTCCACTAGCGAGGTCCTACAATGAGCAGTTCTTC
CASSPLARSYNEQFF
>NA|TRBJ1-5|TRBD1|TRBV7-6
TGTGCCAGCAGCTTAGGGGACAGGGGGAATCAGCCCCAGCATTTT
CASSLGDRGNQPQHF
>NA|TRBJ2-6|NA|TRBV5-1
TGCGCCAGCAGCTTGGATCAGGGCTCTGGGGCCAACGTCCTGACTTTC
CASSLDQGSGANVLTF
>NA|TRBJ2-7|TRBD2|TRBV11-2
TGTGCCAGCAGCGAACAAGGGACTAGCCTCAACGAGCAGTACTTC
CASSEQGTSLNEQYF
>NA|TRBJ1-2|NA|TRBV6-4
TGTGCCAGCAGGAGCATCTATGGCTACACCTTC
CASRSIYGYTF
>NA|TRBJ1-5|TRBD1|TRBV19
TGTGCCAGTAGACAGGGGCACGAGTTCAATCAGCCCCAGCATTTT
CASRQGHEFNQPQHF
>once|TRBJ2-2|NA|TRBV6-1
TGTGCCAGCATCCAGGGGTCTAGCCGAGCCGGGGAGCTGTTTTTT
CASIQGSSRAGELFF
>NA|TRBJ2-5|TRBD2|TRBV13
TGTGCCAGCAGGAGGGGGCCGGGACTAGCGGGAGGGCCGGAGACCCAGTACTTC
CASRRGPGLAGGPETQYF
>NA|TRBJ2-7|NA|TRBV5-1
TGCGCCAGCAGCTTGGGGCAGGGTAGGTCCCACGAGCAGTACTTC
CASSLGQGRSHEQYF
>NA|TRBJ2-2|NA|TRBV28
TGTGCCAGCAGTCCGCCATGGCAGGGGCCCGGGGAGCTGTTTTTT
CASSPPWQGPGELFF